These 14 T cell receptor beta chains originate from one sample sequenced in a study of T-cell memory formation after mild COVID-19. In TCRdb, the 5' RACE reads were re-called with MiXCR into one record per CDR3 protein. The sample records under 550,000 distinct CDR3 sequences, 18% being singletons. Sequenced material: PBMCs or a T cell subset sorted from them (not recorded which). All receptors derive from an adult woman who had mild COVID-19 (a few samples of this study predate the infection). Cell type and time point are not known.

This chain uses TRBV5-1 with TRBJ2-5; possible D gene TRBD2, 5 bases. The CDR3 totals 16 residues. The V end lost 2 bases, the J end lost 3 bases, and 17 bases lay between the germline ends. Germline CDR1 SGHRS, CDR2 YFSETQ. In DNA form, the CDR3 reads TGCGCCAGCAGCTTCGGCCCCGCGGGCTTAAAAGAGACCCAGTACTTC. This gives the protein CASSFGPAGLKETQYF.

The chain recombines TRBV20-1 with TRBJ2-3; no reliable D call. Germline values: CDR1 DFQATT, CDR2 SNEGSKA (reference sequence). The V end was cut by 2 bases, the J end by 2 bases, with 8 bases between. This CDR3 region has 13 residues. DNA for the CDR3: TGCAGTGCTAGATTCCCAGTCACAGATACGCAGTATTTT. It specifies CSARFPVTDTQYF.

At least ten counts were recorded for this clonotype. This chain connects TRBV12-3 or TRBV12-4 to TRBJ2-3; TRBD1 matches at 7 bases. This CDR3 is built from 14 residues. Germline trimming cut 5 bases from V and 0 bases from J; bases unmatched to any gene: 2. The CDR3 protein is CASSPGQSTDTQYF. The CDR3 region has the DNA TGTGCCAGCAGTCCGGGACAGAGCACAGATACGCAGTATTTT.

V usage is TRBV6-5 and J usage is TRBJ2-1; 15 bases align to TRBD2. V trimming: 4 bases; J trimming: 7 bases; junction bases outside the gene matches: 5. From germline, CDR1 is MNHEY and CDR2 SVGAGI. The CDR3 covers 16 residues. In nucleotides, the CDR3 is TGTGCCAGCAGTTCTCGGACTAGCGGGAGGGGTAATGAGCAGTTCTTC. Translated, it gives CASSSRTSGRGNEQFF.

The chain has TRBV11-3 and TRBJ1-1; D uncertain. The germline V and J ends were trimmed by 6 bases and 0 bases, with 17 bases remaining between them. The CDR3 has 16 amino acids. Germline V gives CDR1 SGHNT, CDR2 YENEEA. This CDR3 reads CASRKTRFRLNTEAFF. For the CDR3, the DNA is TGTGCCAGCAGGAAGACCCGTTTCAGACTGAACACTGAAGCTTTCTTT.

This clonotype was seen a handful of times. The genes are TRBV9 and TRBJ1-1, with 8 bases that match TRBD1. With 0 bases clipped from V and 1 base from J, the junction kept 2 bases outside the gene matches. The CDR3 is made up of 15 amino acids. The V gene's germline CDR1 is SGDLS and CDR2 YYNGEE. As DNA, the CDR3 is TGTGCCAGCAGCGTAGCCGACAGGGGGAACACTGAAGCTTTCTTT. Translation: CASSVADRGNTEAFF.

This clonotype has at least ten counts. The V call is TRBV4-2, the J call TRBJ2-7, with TRBD2 matching 7 bases. V gave up 0 bases and J gave up 7 bases; unmatched junction bases: 9. The CDR3 covers 15 residues. In germline, CDR1 is LGHNA, CDR2 YNFKEQ. The CDR3 loop reads CASSQEDGGSGEQYF. The CDR3 coding sequence is TGTGCCAGCAGCCAAGAAGACGGGGGGTCCGGGGAGCAGTACTTC.

This sequence joins TRBV4-2 and TRBJ2-5; D not certain. With 1 base removed from V and 2 bases from J, the gap between germline ends came to 8 bases. Germline lookup yields CDR1 LGHNA and CDR2 YNFKEQ. The CDR3 is made up of 14 amino acids. The CDR3 is CASSQAGSQETQYF. The DNA for the CDR3 is TGTGCCAGCAGCCAAGCGGGCTCTCAAGAGACCCAGTACTTC.

In its sample, this clonotype was seen a few times. The chain has TRBV20-1 and TRBJ2-7; the D gene could be TRBD1 or TRBD2 (5 bases each). Germline loops: CDR1 DFQATT, CDR2 SNEGSKA (reference sequence). This CDR3 contains 14 residues. V was trimmed by 4 bases and J by 3 bases, leaving 16 bases between them. The CDR3, as DNA: TGCAGTGCTAACAGTCCCAGGGACGGCTACGAGCAGTACTTC. Translated, it gives CSANSPRDGYEQYF.

The chain carries TRBV5-1 and TRBJ1-2, with 9 positions matching TRBD1. There are 14 residues in the CDR3. Germline CDR1 reads SGHRS; CDR2 reads YFSETQ. Trimming at V came to 1 base and at J to 4 bases, leaving 2 bases not matched to a gene. The CDR3 coding sequence is TGCGCCAGCAGCTTGAAGACAGGGGGCTATGGCTACACCTTC. Translating it yields CASSLKTGGYGYTF.

There are many counts of this clonotype. This chain uses TRBV20-1 with TRBJ2-5; no clear D. Germline CDR1 DFQATT, CDR2 SNEGSKA (reference sequence). CDR3 length: 15 residues. V lost 0 bases to trimming and J lost 4 bases, with 15 bases between them. This CDR3 is CSARDSRRVGETQYF. In DNA, the CDR3 is TGCAGTGCTAGAGATTCCCGTAGGGTTGGAGAGACCCAGTACTTC.

This sequence joins TRBV20-1 and TRBJ2-5, with 7 positions matching TRBD2. V lost 5 bases, J lost 3 bases, and 9 bases stayed unmatched. Per germline, CDR1 DFQATT and CDR2 SNEGSKA (reference sequence). The CDR3 covers 14 residues. The CDR3 DNA is TGCAGTGCTGGGCCTAGCGGCCGTGAAGAGACCCAGTACTTC. Translating gives CSAGPSGREETQYF.

This clonotype came up a few times. The chain uses TRBV5-1 and TRBJ2-2, with D unclear. The germline gives CDR1 SGHRS, CDR2 YFSETQ. V was clipped by 1 base and J by 4 bases, with 8 bases between them. The CDR3 consists of 14 residues. The CDR3 sequence is CASSLSAPTGELFF. The CDR3 nucleotides are TGCGCCAGCAGCTTGTCAGCGCCCACCGGGGAGCTGTTTTTT.

This clonotype was counted at least ten times. CDR3 nucleotides: TGCGCCAGCAGCTTGGGGGTTGAGGGAATCGGCTACACCTTC. Amino acid sequence: CASSLGVEGIGYTF. The genes are TRBV5-1 and TRBJ1-2, with D unresolved. Germline CDR1 and CDR2: SGHRS and YFSETQ. V was trimmed by 0 bases and J by 8 bases, leaving 14 bases between them. The CDR3 covers 14 residues. The variable domain in full, completed from reference TRBV5-1 and TRBJ1-2, reads KAGVTQTPRYLIKTRGQQVTLSCSPISGHRSVSWYQQTPGQGLQFLFEYFSETQRNKGNFPGRFSGRQFSNSRSEMNVSTLELGDSALYLCASSLGVEGIGYTFGSGTRLTVV.